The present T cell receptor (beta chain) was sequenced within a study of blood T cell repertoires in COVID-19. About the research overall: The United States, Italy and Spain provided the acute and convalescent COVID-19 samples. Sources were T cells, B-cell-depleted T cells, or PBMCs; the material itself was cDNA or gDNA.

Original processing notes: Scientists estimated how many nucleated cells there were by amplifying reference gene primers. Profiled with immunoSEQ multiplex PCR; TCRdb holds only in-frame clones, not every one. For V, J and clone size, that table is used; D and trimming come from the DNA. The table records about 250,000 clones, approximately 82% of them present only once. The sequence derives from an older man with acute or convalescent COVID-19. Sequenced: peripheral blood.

The DNA of the CDR3 is TGTGCCAGCAGGCTAGCGGGAACCACCTACGAGCAGTACTTC. This translates into CASRLAGTTYEQYF. The chain has TRBV2 and TRBJ2-7; 9 bases match TRBD2. Trimming took 6 bases from V and 2 from J; bases not matched to a gene: 5. CDR3 length: 14 amino acids. Germline V CDR1 and CDR2: SNHLY, FYNNEI.